The present TCR beta chain was sequenced within a study of blood T cells in healthy people across ages. About the research overall: Using template switching, researchers captured about one barcoded beta molecule for each two T cells.

Next came a second PCR, run for about 7 to 12 cycles, which used a sample-barcoded 5' primer along with a J-beta primer mix. MiXCR was run by TCRdb on the 5' RACE reads, yielding one entry per CDR3 protein. The sample records approximately 1,000,000 distinct CDR3 sequences, roughly 45% being singletons. This CDR3 is 14 amino acids long. V dropped 3 bases and J dropped 8; count of bases not matched to a gene: 8. Germline V gene data show CDR1 as SGHDT and CDR2 as YYEEEE. This clonotype was obtained from a woman aged 60-75 years in good health. Sequencing was performed on blood. The chain is built from TRBV5-6 and TRBJ2-1; 7 nucleotides line up with TRBD2. The CDR3 protein is CASSWGGSSYEQFF. CDR3 DNA: TGTGCCAGCAGCTGGGGGGGGTCCTCGTATGAGCAGTTCTTC.